This is a list of T cell receptor beta chains from one sample in a study of identical twins. Using its own MiXCR run on the 5' RACE reads, TCRdb lists one record per CDR3 protein. Among roughly 1.6 million distinct CDR3 sequences listed, less than 40% were seen once. The sequenced sample was cord blood. These receptors were collected from a newborn girl in good health. The CDR3 runs from the conserved cysteine through the conserved F or W. A D gene is named only where the DNA matches it firmly. Not every row has a clone size; where given, it reads once, few, many or a size class.

v_call: TRBV5-5
clone_size: many
j_call: TRBJ1-2
d_call: TRBD1
cdr3_nt: TGTGCCAGCAGTCTTGGGACAGGGGTTTATGGCTACACCTTC
cdr3_aa: CASSLGTGVYGYTF

v_call: TRBV28
clone_size: NA
j_call: TRBJ1-5
d_call: NA
cdr3_nt: TGTGCCAGCAGTCAAATCACGGGGCAGGCGAGCAATCAGCCCCAGCATTTT
cdr3_aa: CASSQITGQASNQPQHF

v_call: TRBV4-2
clone_size: NA
j_call: TRBJ2-1
d_call: NA
cdr3_nt: TGTGCCAGCAGCCAAGTCGGGACTCCCGGTTTTGGTGGGCAGTTCTTC
cdr3_aa: CASSQVGTPGFGGQFF

v_call: TRBV3-1
clone_size: few
j_call: TRBJ2-1
d_call: TRBD2
cdr3_nt: TGTGCCAGCAGCCAATTGGGACTAGTTTTAGGCAATGAGCAGTTCTTC
cdr3_aa: CASSQLGLVLGNEQFF

v_call: TRBV25-1
clone_size: NA
j_call: TRBJ1-1
d_call: TRBD1
cdr3_nt: TGTGCCAGCAGTCCAGGACAGGGGGCGCCCACTGAAGCTTTCTTT
cdr3_aa: CASSPGQGAPTEAFF

v_call: TRBV20-1
clone_size: many
j_call: TRBJ2-3
d_call: TRBD2
cdr3_nt: TGCAGTGCTAGAGATGCGGGGGGGCCAGATACGCAGTATTTT
cdr3_aa: CSARDAGGPDTQYF

v_call: TRBV4-1
clone_size: NA
j_call: TRBJ2-7
d_call: NA
cdr3_nt: TGCGCCAGCAGCCAAGTGCCGGGCTCCAGCTCCTACAATGAGCAGTACTTC
cdr3_aa: CASSQVPGSSSYNEQYF

v_call: TRBV27
clone_size: NA
j_call: TRBJ2-2
d_call: TRBD2
cdr3_nt: TGTGCCAGCAGCCGGGAGGGTGGCACCGGGGAGCTGTTTTTT
cdr3_aa: CASSREGGTGELFF

v_call: TRBV3-1
clone_size: few
j_call: TRBJ2-4
d_call: NA
cdr3_nt: TGTGCCAGCAGCCCTTTTCTCCGGGGAAACATTCAGTACTTC
cdr3_aa: CASSPFLRGNIQYF

v_call: TRBV14
clone_size: NA
j_call: TRBJ2-1
d_call: NA
cdr3_nt: TGTGCCAGCAGCCAAGTAAAGGGCCATGAGCAGTTCTTC
cdr3_aa: CASSQVKGHEQFF

v_call: TRBV7-2
clone_size: few
j_call: TRBJ2-7
d_call: TRBD1
cdr3_nt: TGTGCCAGCAGCTTAGAGTCGGGACAGAGCTACGAGCAGTACTTC
cdr3_aa: CASSLESGQSYEQYF

v_call: TRBV4-2
clone_size: few
j_call: TRBJ1-4
d_call: TRBD1
cdr3_nt: TGTGCCAGCAGCCGAAGGGACAGTTATGAAAAACTGTTTTTT
cdr3_aa: CASSRRDSYEKLFF

v_call: TRBV12-3/TRBV12-4
clone_size: NA
j_call: TRBJ2-2
d_call: NA
cdr3_nt: TGTGCCAGCAGTTTCGCCGGTGACACCCTCGGGGAGCTGTTTTTT
cdr3_aa: CASSFAGDTLGELFF

v_call: TRBV3-1
clone_size: NA
j_call: TRBJ2-2
d_call: NA
cdr3_nt: TGTGCCAGCAGCCAATACGCCAAGCGAGCGAACACCGGGGAGCTGTTTTTT
cdr3_aa: CASSQYAKRANTGELFF

v_call: TRBV5-1
clone_size: NA
j_call: TRBJ2-5
d_call: NA
cdr3_nt: TGCGCCAGCAGCTTGGATGAGCGGTCCTACAATGAGCAGTACTTC
cdr3_aa: CASSLDERSYNEQYF

v_call: TRBV21-1
clone_size: NA
j_call: TRBJ1-1
d_call: NA
cdr3_nt: TGTGCCAGCAGCAAAGGGGACAGGGACACTGAAGCTTTCTTT
cdr3_aa: CASSKGDRDTEAFF

v_call: TRBV7-2
clone_size: NA
j_call: TRBJ2-1
d_call: TRBD2
cdr3_nt: TGTGCCAGCATCCCCCGCCGAGCGAGCGGGAGCGGTGAGCAGTTCTTC
cdr3_aa: CASIPRRASGSGEQFF

v_call: TRBV5-1
clone_size: NA
j_call: TRBJ2-2
d_call: TRBD2
cdr3_nt: TGCGCCAGCAGCTCCCTAACTAGCGGAAAGAACACCGGGGAGCTGTTTTTT
cdr3_aa: CASSSLTSGKNTGELFF

v_call: TRBV10-3
clone_size: NA
j_call: TRBJ1-2
d_call: TRBD1
cdr3_nt: TGTGCCATCAGTGTGACAGGGGAAGATGGCTACACCTTC
cdr3_aa: CAISVTGEDGYTF

v_call: TRBV20-1
clone_size: NA
j_call: TRBJ2-1
d_call: NA
cdr3_nt: TGCAGTGCTAGAGAGAACCCCGTCGGGAATCGCAAATTCGGGGATGAGCAGTTCTTC
cdr3_aa: CSARENPVGNRKFGDEQFF

v_call: TRBV2
clone_size: NA
j_call: TRBJ2-7
d_call: TRBD2
cdr3_nt: TGTGCCAGCAGTGATTCTGCGGGGGGGTCCTACAATGAGCAGTACTTC
cdr3_aa: CASSDSAGGSYNEQYF

v_call: TRBV7-2
clone_size: many
j_call: TRBJ2-3
d_call: NA
cdr3_nt: TGTGCCAGCAGCTTAGGAATAGATACGCAGTATTTT
cdr3_aa: CASSLGIDTQYF

v_call: TRBV4-2
clone_size: NA
j_call: TRBJ2-7
d_call: TRBD2
cdr3_nt: TGTGCCAGCAGCCAAGATCCCACTACTAGCGGGGGGTTTCGGCGGGAGCAGTACTTC
cdr3_aa: CASSQDPTTSGGFRREQYF

v_call: TRBV6-1
clone_size: NA
j_call: TRBJ2-3
d_call: NA
cdr3_nt: TGTGCCAGCAGGCGGGTTACCTACACAGATACGCAGTATTTT
cdr3_aa: CASRRVTYTDTQYF

v_call: TRBV10-2
clone_size: NA
j_call: TRBJ1-2
d_call: NA
cdr3_nt: TGCGCCAGCAGTGCCCGGACGGCCCGGGTCAGCACCTTC
cdr3_aa: CASSARTARVSTF

v_call: TRBV7-9
clone_size: NA
j_call: TRBJ1-2
d_call: TRBD1
cdr3_nt: TGTGCCAGCAGCTTAGGAGGGACAGGGGATCTAAACTATGGCTACACCTTC
cdr3_aa: CASSLGGTGDLNYGYTF

v_call: TRBV5-1
clone_size: few
j_call: TRBJ2-4
d_call: NA
cdr3_nt: TGCGCCAGCAGCCAATATCTAGCTCACCAAGGGAACATTCAGTACTTC
cdr3_aa: CASSQYLAHQGNIQYF

v_call: TRBV12-3/TRBV12-4
clone_size: few
j_call: TRBJ2-3
d_call: NA
cdr3_nt: TGTGCCAGCAGTAACCTCCGGGGGACAGATACGCAGTATTTT
cdr3_aa: CASSNLRGTDTQYF

v_call: TRBV10-3
clone_size: NA
j_call: TRBJ1-1
d_call: NA
cdr3_nt: TGTGCCATCAGGGCAGGGGCTACGATGAACACTGAAGCTTTCTTT
cdr3_aa: CAIRAGATMNTEAFF